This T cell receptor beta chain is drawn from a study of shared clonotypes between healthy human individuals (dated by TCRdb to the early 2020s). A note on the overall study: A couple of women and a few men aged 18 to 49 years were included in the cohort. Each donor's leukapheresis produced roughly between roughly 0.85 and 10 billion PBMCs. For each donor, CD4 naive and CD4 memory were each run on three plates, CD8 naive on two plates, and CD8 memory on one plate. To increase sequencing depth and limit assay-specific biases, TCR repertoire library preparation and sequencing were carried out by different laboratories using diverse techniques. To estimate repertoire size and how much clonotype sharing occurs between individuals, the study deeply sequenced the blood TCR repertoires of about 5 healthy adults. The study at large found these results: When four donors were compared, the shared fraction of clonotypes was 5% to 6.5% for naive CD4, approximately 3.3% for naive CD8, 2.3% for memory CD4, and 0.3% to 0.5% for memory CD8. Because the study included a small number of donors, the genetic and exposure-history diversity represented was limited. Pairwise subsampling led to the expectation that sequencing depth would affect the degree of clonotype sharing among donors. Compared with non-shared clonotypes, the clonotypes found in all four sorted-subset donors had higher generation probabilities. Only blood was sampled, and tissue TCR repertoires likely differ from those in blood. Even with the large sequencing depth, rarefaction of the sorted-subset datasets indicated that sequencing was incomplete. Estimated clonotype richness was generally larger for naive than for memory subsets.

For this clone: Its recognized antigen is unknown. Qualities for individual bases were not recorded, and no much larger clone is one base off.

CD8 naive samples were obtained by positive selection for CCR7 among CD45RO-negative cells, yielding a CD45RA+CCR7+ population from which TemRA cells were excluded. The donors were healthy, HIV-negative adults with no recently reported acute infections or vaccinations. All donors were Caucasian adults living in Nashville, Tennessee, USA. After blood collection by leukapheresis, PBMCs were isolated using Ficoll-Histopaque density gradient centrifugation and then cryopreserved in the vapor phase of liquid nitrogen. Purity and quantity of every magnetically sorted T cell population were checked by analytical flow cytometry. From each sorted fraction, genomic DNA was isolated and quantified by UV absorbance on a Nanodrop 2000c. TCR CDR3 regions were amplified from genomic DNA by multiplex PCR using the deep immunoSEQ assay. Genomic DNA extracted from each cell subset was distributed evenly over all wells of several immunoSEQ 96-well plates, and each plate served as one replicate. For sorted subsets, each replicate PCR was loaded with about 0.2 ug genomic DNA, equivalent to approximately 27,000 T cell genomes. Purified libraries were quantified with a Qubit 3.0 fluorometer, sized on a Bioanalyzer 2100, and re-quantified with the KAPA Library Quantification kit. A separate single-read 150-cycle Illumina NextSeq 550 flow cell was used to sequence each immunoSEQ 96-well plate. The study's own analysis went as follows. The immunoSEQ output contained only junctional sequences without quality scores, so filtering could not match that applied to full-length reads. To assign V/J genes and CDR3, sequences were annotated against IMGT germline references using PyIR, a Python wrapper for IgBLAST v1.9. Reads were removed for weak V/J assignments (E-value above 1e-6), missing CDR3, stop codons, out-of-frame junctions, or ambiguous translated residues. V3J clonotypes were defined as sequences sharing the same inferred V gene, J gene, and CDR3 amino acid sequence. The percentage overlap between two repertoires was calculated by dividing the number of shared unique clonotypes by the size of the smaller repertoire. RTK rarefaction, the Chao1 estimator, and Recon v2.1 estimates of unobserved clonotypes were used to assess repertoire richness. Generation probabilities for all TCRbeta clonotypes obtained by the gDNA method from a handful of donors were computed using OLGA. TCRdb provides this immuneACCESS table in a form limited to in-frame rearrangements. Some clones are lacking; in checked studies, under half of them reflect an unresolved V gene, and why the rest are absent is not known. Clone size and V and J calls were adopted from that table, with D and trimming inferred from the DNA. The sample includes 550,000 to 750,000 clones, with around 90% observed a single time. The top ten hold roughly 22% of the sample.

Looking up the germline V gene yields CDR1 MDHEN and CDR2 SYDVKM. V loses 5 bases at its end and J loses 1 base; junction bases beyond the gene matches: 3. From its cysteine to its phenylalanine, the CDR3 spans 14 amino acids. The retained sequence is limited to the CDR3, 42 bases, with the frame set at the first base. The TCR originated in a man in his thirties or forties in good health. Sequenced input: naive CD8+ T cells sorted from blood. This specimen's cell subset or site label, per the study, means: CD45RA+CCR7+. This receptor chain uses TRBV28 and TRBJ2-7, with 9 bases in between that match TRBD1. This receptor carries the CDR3 CASSRDRVSYEQYF. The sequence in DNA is TGTGCCAGCAGTAGGGACAGGGTTTCCTACGAGCAGTACTTC. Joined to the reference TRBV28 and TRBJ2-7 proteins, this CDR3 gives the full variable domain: DVKVTQSSRYLVKRTGEKVFLECVQDMDHENMFWYRQDPGLGLRLIYFSYDVKMKEKGDIPEGYSVSREKKERFSLILESASTNQTSMYLCASSRDRVSYEQYFGPGTRLTVT.